A selection of T cell receptor beta chains follows, all from one sample in a study of shared clonotypes between healthy human individuals. Here immunoSEQ multiplex PCR was the method, and the copy in TCRdb shows in-frame clones only, minus some. The sample contains around 940,000 clones, around three quarters of which appear only once. The specimen sequenced was memory CD4+ T cells sorted from blood. Every receptor here comes from a man aged 18 to 30 in good health. CDR3s include the opening cysteine and the closing phenylalanine or tryptophan. D genes are given only for firm matches. Only part of the rows carry a size: once, few, many, or a class if the clone is expanded.

v_call	clone_size	j_call	d_call	cdr3_aa	cdr3_nt
TRBV2	.	TRBJ1-5	TRBD1	CASTTTGAQPQHF	TGTGCCAGCACAACGACAGGGGCTCAGCCCCAGCATTTT
TRBV6-1	.	TRBJ2-7	.	CASSGERGEQYF	TGTGCCAGCAGTGGGGAGAGGGGCGAGCAGTACTTC
TRBV5-4	few	TRBJ2-3	TRBD2	CASSVQAGLSDTQYF	TGTGCCAGCAGCGTCCAAGCGGGATTGTCAGATACGCAGTATTTT
TRBV5-1	.	TRBJ1-2	.	CASSDGDYGYTF	TGCGCCAGCAGCGACGGAGACTATGGCTACACCTTC
TRBV28	few	TRBJ1-1	.	CASSLFVSTNTEAFF	TGTGCCAGCAGTTTATTTGTCAGCACAAACACTGAAGCTTTCTTT
TRBV10-1	.	TRBJ2-2	TRBD1	CASSTGTVNTGELFF	TGCGCCAGCAGTACCGGGACAGTGAACACCGGGGAGCTGTTTTTT
TRBV30	.	TRBJ1-4	TRBD1	CAWSVGTAGGRLFF	TGTGCCTGGAGTGTTGGGACAGCCGGCGGGAGACTGTTTTTT
TRBV27	.	TRBJ1-2	.	CASMGGIPYGYTF	TGTGCCAGCATGGGCGGGATTCCCTATGGCTACACCTTC
TRBV2	.	TRBJ1-1	.	CASSGIGSMNTEAFF	TGTGCCAGCAGTGGAATTGGAAGTATGAACACTGAAGCTTTCTTT
TRBV2	.	TRBJ1-2	TRBD1	CASRELTGGIGYTF	TGTGCCAGCAGGGAACTGACAGGGGGCATTGGCTACACCTTC
TRBV9	few	TRBJ2-4	TRBD1	CASSPRQGEERIQYF	TGTGCCAGCAGCCCCCGACAGGGTGAAGAGAGAATTCAGTACTTC
TRBV28	.	TRBJ1-5	.	CASSFSANQPQHF	TGTGCCAGCAGTTTCTCGGCGAACCAGCCCCAGCATTTT
TRBV5-4	.	TRBJ2-2	.	CASSLGGQPNTGELFF	TGTGCCAGCAGCTTGGGGGGGCAGCCGAACACCGGGGAGCTGTTTTTT
TRBV19	.	TRBJ2-7	.	CASRDRHLYEQYF	TGTGCCAGTAGGGACCGACACCTATACGAGCAGTACTTC
TRBV6-5	.	TRBJ2-7	TRBD2	CASRRREGIEQYF	TGTGCCAGCCGGAGGCGGGAGGGGATCGAGCAGTACTTC
TRBV7-2	.	TRBJ1-1	TRBD1	CASSLGQGVVEAFF	TGTGCCAGCAGCTTAGGACAGGGGGTCGTTGAAGCTTTCTTT
TRBV28	once	TRBJ1-1	.	CASKEVGSTLNTEAFF	TGTGCCAGCAAGGAGGTGGGTTCGACTCTGAACACTGAAGCTTTCTTT
TRBV5-4	.	TRBJ1-1	.	CASSLSRDTEAFF	TGTGCCAGCAGCTTGTCCAGGGACACTGAAGCTTTCTTT
TRBV6-5	.	TRBJ2-1	.	CASSLGRYNEQFF	TGTGCCAGCAGTTTAGGGAGATACAATGAGCAGTTCTTC
TRBV28	.	TRBJ1-1	.	CASSDSMNTEAFF	TGTGCCAGCAGTGACAGCATGAACACTGAAGCTTTCTTT
TRBV5-4	few	TRBJ2-7	.	CASSLEGYEQYF	TGTGCCAGCAGCTTGGAAGGGTACGAGCAGTACTTC
TRBV2	.	TRBJ2-6	.	CASSGSGANVLTF	TGTGCCAGCAGTGGTTCAGGGGCCAACGTCCTGACTTTC
TRBV6-5	.	TRBJ1-2	.	CASRRGDLYGYTF	TGTGCCAGCCGGAGGGGGGATTTATATGGCTACACCTTC
TRBV29-1	once	TRBJ2-1	TRBD1	CSVGTGVVNEQFF	TGCAGCGTCGGGACAGGGGTGGTCAATGAGCAGTTCTTC
TRBV5-5	.	TRBJ1-1	.	CAGGHRVGTEAFF	TGTGCAGGCGGGCATAGAGTGGGGACTGAAGCTTTCTTT
TRBV27	.	TRBJ2-2	.	CASSLLALDITGELFF	TGTGCCAGCAGTTTATTGGCCCTCGACATCACCGGGGAGCTGTTTTTT
TRBV5-1	.	TRBJ1-4	TRBD1	CASRLSGTGVEKLFF	TGCGCCAGCAGGTTATCCGGGACAGGGGTCGAAAAACTGTTTTTT
TRBV30	.	TRBJ1-6	.	CAWIRSYNSPLHF	TGTGCCTGGATTAGGAGCTATAATTCACCCCTCCACTTT
TRBV6-6	.	TRBJ2-1	TRBD2	CASSKPLAGASGEQFF	TGTGCCAGCAGTAAACCTTTAGCGGGAGCAAGCGGTGAGCAGTTCTTC
TRBV9	.	TRBJ2-5	TRBD2	CASSVSSGGVETQYF	TGTGCCAGCAGCGTTTCTAGCGGGGGGGTCGAGACCCAGTACTTC
TRBV6-6	.	TRBJ1-2	.	CASSPPAGIYTF	TGTGCCAGCAGCCCCCCGGCAGGGATCTACACCTTC
TRBV28	.	TRBJ1-4	.	CASGRTAANEKLFF	TGTGCCAGCGGAAGGACAGCCGCTAATGAAAAACTGTTTTTT
TRBV18	.	TRBJ2-3	TRBD2	CASSPSLAGPTTSTDTQYF	TGTGCCAGCTCCCCAAGCCTAGCGGGCCCTACTACTAGCACAGATACGCAGTATTTT
TRBV2	.	TRBJ1-5	TRBD1	CASRGQGLSNQPQHF	TGTGCCAGCAGAGGACAGGGTCTTAGCAATCAGCCCCAGCATTTT
TRBV15	.	TRBJ2-5	.	CATSTGWGDAGTQYF	TGTGCCACCAGCACTGGCTGGGGGGATGCAGGGACCCAGTACTTC
TRBV27	.	TRBJ1-5	TRBD1	CASRGQGGQPQHF	TGTGCCAGCAGGGGACAGGGGGGACAGCCCCAGCATTTT
TRBV5-1	.	TRBJ2-3	.	CASSLQSIVTDTQYF	TGCGCCAGCAGCTTGCAGAGCATAGTTACAGATACGCAGTATTTT
TRBV7-8	many	TRBJ2-3	.	CASSISASTDTQYF	TGTGCCAGCAGTATTAGCGCTAGCACAGATACGCAGTATTTT
TRBV11-2	.	TRBJ1-1	TRBD1	CASSSQGADTEAFF	TGTGCCAGCAGCTCACAGGGGGCCGACACTGAAGCTTTCTTT
TRBV6-5	.	TRBJ2-1	.	CASSSPTYNEQFF	TGTGCCAGCAGTTCCCCTACATACAATGAGCAGTTCTTC
TRBV5-6	.	TRBJ2-7	.	CASSLRGYEQYF	TGTGCCAGCAGCTTGAGGGGCTACGAGCAGTACTTC
TRBV18	.	TRBJ2-3	.	CASSPVRDSLRTDTQYF	TGTGCCAGCTCACCAGTTCGGGATAGCCTTCGCACAGATACGCAGTATTTT
TRBV18	.	TRBJ2-5	.	CASSPQKVAETQYF	TGTGCCAGCTCACCCCAAAAAGTGGCGGAGACCCAGTACTTC
TRBV28	.	TRBJ1-1	TRBD1	CASSPPRDRPEAFF	TGTGCCAGCAGTCCCCCTCGGGACAGACCTGAAGCTTTCTTT
TRBV9	.	TRBJ2-2	TRBD2	CASSVGSSGISTGELFF	TGTGCCAGCAGCGTAGGGTCTAGCGGGATCAGCACCGGGGAGCTGTTTTTT
TRBV5-1	.	TRBJ2-4	.	CASSLFDSIGNIQYF	TGCGCCAGCAGCTTGTTCGACAGTATAGGTAACATTCAGTACTTC
TRBV11-2	once	TRBJ1-3	.	CASSHPLSRIDTIYF	TGTGCCAGCAGCCACCCCCTCTCCCGGATTGATACCATATATTTT
TRBV29-1	.	TRBJ1-2	TRBD1	CSVAGRGEVEGYTF	TGCAGCGTAGCCGGCAGGGGGGAGGTCGAAGGCTACACCTTC
TRBV11-2	.	TRBJ1-2	.	CASSPLRDHNGYTF	TGTGCCAGCAGCCCCCTCCGGGACCATAATGGCTACACCTTC